Shown below are 26 T cell receptor beta chains from a single sample sequenced in a study of Ad26.COV2.S vaccination and SARS-CoV-2 variants. Treatment meaning: over 15 received Ad26.COV2.S at low or high dose, single or two shots; roughly five received placebo; per-sample allocation not given. Day 63 after the first injection of vaccine or placebo was the sampling time. Sequencing was performed with immunoSEQ multiplex PCR; in TCRdb, only in-frame clones are kept and a portion is missing. Here the sample spans about 350,000 clones, about nine tenths being singletons. The specimen comprised peripheral blood, sampled in a trial of Ad26.COV2.S vaccine versus placebo. The receptors were gathered from a person between 18 and 60 years old who received the Ad26.COV2.S COVID-19 vaccine or a placebo.

This clone was recorded a few times. The V call is TRBV4-3, the J call TRBJ2-3; a weak D match, TRBD2 (6 bases). CDR1 is LGHNA, CDR2 YSLEER, per germline. With 5 bases removed from V and 6 bases from J, the gap between germline ends came to 18 bases. This CDR3 is built from 15 residues. The CDR3 DNA follows: TGCGCCAGCAGCTACACGGGAGACTCTTCGGATACGCAGTATTTT. It yields the protein CASSYTGDSSDTQYF.

CDR3 bases: TGTGCCACCAGCATTCCAGGACAGGGAAACACCGGGGAGCTGTTTTTT. Translating gives CATSIPGQGNTGELFF. V and J are TRBV15 and TRBJ2-2; 8 bases are shared with TRBD1. The CDR3 runs 16 residues. The germline gives CDR1 LNHNV, CDR2 YYDKDF (reference sequence). J was trimmed by 2 bases and V by 4 bases; bases with no gene match: 6.

The V call is TRBV10-3, the J call TRBJ2-1; D not certain. V dropped 3 bases and J dropped 8 bases, with 8 bases sitting between them. The CDR3 runs to 12 residues. Germline lookup yields CDR1 ENHRY and CDR2 SYGVKD. CDR3 DNA sequence: TGTGCCATCAGTGAAAGAGAGCATGAGCAGTTCTTC. Protein: CAISEREHEQFF.

The genes are TRBV6-5 and TRBJ1-6; 7 bases line up with TRBD1. V shed 6 bases and J 8 bases; nucleotides not matched to a gene: 10. CDR3 length equals 15 residues. The germline V gene has CDR1 MNHEY and CDR2 SVGAGI. CDR3: CASSVRDSKDSPLHF. The CDR3 region has the DNA TGTGCCAGCAGCGTTCGGGACAGCAAGGATTCACCCCTCCACTTT.

This clone was detected only a few times. The rearrangement joins TRBV4-3 to TRBJ1-6; D is undetermined. The V end was cut by 5 bases, the J end by 6 bases, with 14 bases between. This CDR3 comprises 15 residues. In germline, CDR1 is LGHNA, CDR2 YSLEER. CDR3 DNA sequence: TGCGCCAGCAGCTCAAGTCGGGAGAGTAATTCACCCCTCCACTTT. This translates into CASSSSRESNSPLHF.

J is TRBJ1-5 and V is TRBV4-2; perhaps TRBD1 as D (5 bases). Looked up from germline, CDR1 is LGHNA and CDR2 is YNFKEQ. CDR3 size: 17 residues. Trimming stripped 1 base from V and 4 bases from J, with 17 bases between. The CDR3: CASSQGISGLPNQPQHF. The CDR3 nucleotides read TGTGCCAGCAGCCAAGGGATCTCAGGGCTACCAAATCAGCCCCAGCATTTT.

The chain couples TRBV5-6 to TRBJ2-2; D is uncertain. This CDR3 is built from 14 residues. Trimming took 2 bases from V and 2 from J, leaving 7 bases between them. Germline V gives CDR1 SGHDT, CDR2 YYEEEE. The CDR3 DNA reads TGTGCCAGCAGCTTTGGGGAAAACACCGGGGAGCTGTTTTTT. It specifies CASSFGENTGELFF. Filled out from reference TRBV5-6 and TRBJ2-2, the complete variable domain reads DAGVTQSPTHLIKTRGQQVTLRCSPKSGHDTVSWYQQALGQGPQFIFQYYEEEERQRGNFPDRFSGHQFPNYSSELNVNALLLGDSALYLCASSFGENTGELFFGEGSRLTVL.

The genes are TRBV7-9 and TRBJ1-2; D ambiguous. This CDR3 has 15 residues. Trimming took off 1 base at V and 0 bases at J, with 9 bases between the two ends. The germline V gene has CDR1 SEHNR and CDR2 FQNEAQ (reference sequence). The CDR3 protein is CASSLGQIPNYGYTF. In DNA, the CDR3 is TGTGCCAGCAGCTTAGGTCAGATCCCTAACTATGGCTACACCTTC.

The chain joins TRBV19 to TRBJ2-7; no definite D call. Germline assignment: CDR1 LNHDA and CDR2 SQIVND (reference sequence). The CDR3 consists of 14 residues. The V gene lost 5 bases and the J gene lost 4 bases, with 15 bases spanning the gap. The CDR3 bases are TGTGCCAGTAGTTCGGCAAGCAGTGAGTACGAGCAGTACTTC. Its protein is CASSSASSEYEQYF. Full variable domain (remainder filled in from reference TRBV19 and TRBJ2-7): DGGITQSPKYLFRKEGQNVTLSCEQNLNHDAMYWYRQDPGQGLRLIYYSQIVNDFQKGDIAEGYSVSREKKESFPLTVTSAQKNPTAFYLCASSSASSEYEQYFGPGTRLTVT.

The gene calls are TRBV6-2 or TRBV6-3 and TRBJ1-4, with D maybe TRBD1 (5 bases). CDR3 length: 14 amino acids. Deletions cut 4 bases from V and 5 bases from J, with 11 bases between. Germline V lookup: CDR1 MNHEY, CDR2 SVGEGT. The CDR3 loop reads CASSSGTANEKLFF. The DNA for the CDR3 is TGTGCCAGCAGTTCCGGGACGGCGAATGAAAAACTGTTTTTT.

The V and J genes are TRBV27 and TRBJ1-6; maybe TRBD1 (6 bases). The germline CDR1 and CDR2 sequences are MNHEY and SMNVEV (reference sequence). CDR3 length: 14 residues. V dropped 3 bases and J dropped 7 bases, with 10 bases sitting between them. CDR3: CASSFGQSNSPLHF. CDR3 coding DNA: TGTGCCAGCAGTTTTGGACAGTCAAATTCACCCCTCCACTTT.

The chain joins TRBV2 to TRBJ1-1; possible D gene TRBD1, 5 bases. Trimming removed 7 bases at V and 0 bases at J, with 15 bases between. The CDR3 covers 15 residues. Germline V lookup: CDR1 SNHLY, CDR2 FYNNEI. The CDR3 loop reads CASIPAQAMNTEAFF. The CDR3 DNA reads TGTGCCAGCATTCCCGCACAGGCCATGAACACTGAAGCTTTCTTT.

This clone came up once. This chain uses TRBV7-2 with TRBJ1-2, with 10 bases lining up with TRBD1. J lost 4 bases, V lost 7 bases, and 9 bases had no gene match. Germline CDR1 reads SGHTA; CDR2 reads FQGNSA. The CDR3 totals 15 residues. The CDR3 nucleotides read TGTGCCAGCACCGAAAGACAGGGGGCTACCTATGGCTACACCTTC. This codes for CASTERQGATYGYTF. The full variable domain, rest sourced from reference TRBV7-2 and TRBJ1-2, is GAGVSQSPSNKVTEKGKDVELRCDPISGHTALYWYRQSLGQGLEFLIYFQGNSAPDKSGLPSDRFSAERTGGSVSTLTIQRTQQEDSAVYLCASTERQGATYGYTFGSGTRLTVV.

V gene TRBV6-6 combines with J gene TRBJ1-4; 7 bases agree with TRBD1. Per the germline V gene, CDR1 is MNHNY and CDR2 is SVGAGI (reference sequence). The CDR3 is 16 residues long. V lost 5 bases, J lost 4 bases, and 10 bases stayed unmatched. CDR3 region: CASSPLWDSLNEKLFF. The CDR3 bases are TGTGCCAGCAGTCCTTTATGGGACAGCCTTAATGAAAAACTGTTTTTT.

The chain carries TRBV24-1 and TRBJ2-2, with 9 positions matching TRBD1. The germline gives CDR1 KGHDR, CDR2 SFDVKD. The CDR3 is 14 residues long. V was clipped by 9 bases and J by 3 bases; unmatched bases: 4. This chain's CDR3 is CATQGQGDTGELFF. The CDR3 DNA is TGTGCCACCCAGGGACAGGGAGACACCGGGGAGCTGTTTTTT.

CDR3 coding DNA: TGTGCCAGCTCACCAACTAGCAATCAGCCCCAGCATTTT. Its protein is CASSPTSNQPQHF. The chain joins TRBV18 to TRBJ1-5; D gene uncertain. The CDR3 is made up of 13 amino acids. V gave up 2 bases and J gave up 0 bases, with 2 bases separating them. Germline values: CDR1 KGHSH, CDR2 LQKENI. The whole variable domain, remainder taken from reference TRBV18 and TRBJ1-5, is NAGVMQNPRHLVRRRGQEARLRCSPMKGHSHVYWYRQLPEEGLKFMVYLQKENIIDESGMPKERFSAEFPKEGPSILRIQQVVRGDSAAYFCASSPTSNQPQHFGDGTRLSIL.

The chain uses TRBV7-9 and TRBJ2-7; 7 nucleotides line up with TRBD2. Germline CDR1 SEHNR, CDR2 FQNEAQ (reference sequence). CDR3 length: 16 amino acids. V lost 5 bases and J lost 2; bases outside the gene matches: 12. CDR3 DNA sequence: TGTGCCAGCAGCCCGGGGTTCGAGCGGGGCACCTACGAGCAGTACTTC. The encoded protein is CASSPGFERGTYEQYF.

In its sample, this clone was seen many times. The chain uses TRBV7-3 and TRBJ1-3; a weak D match, TRBD1 (5 bases). Trimming shortened V by 5 bases and J by 2 bases, and 16 bases separated the two germline ends. Germline CDR1 is SGHTA and CDR2 is FQGTGA. The CDR3 loop spans 16 amino acids. CDR3 coding DNA: TGTGCCAGCAGCCCCAATCCGGGGGGAACTGGAAACACCATATATTTT. It specifies CASSPNPGGTGNTIYF.

On this clone: An end of the junction differs from the germline gene, which may be a read error. The chain uses TRBV6-5 and TRBJ2-7; TRBD2 aligns across 9 bases. Looked up from germline, CDR1 is MNHEY and CDR2 is SVGAGI. This CDR3 region has 15 residues. The CDR3 nucleotides read TGTGCCAGCAGTTACTCTTCGGCTAGCGGGACCTTCTACGACTTC. This codes for CASSYSSASGTFYDF.

The genes are TRBV28 and TRBJ1-3, with a weak D call TRBD1 (5 bases). The germline gives CDR1 MDHEN, CDR2 SYDVKM. The CDR3 has 14 residues. V lost 5 bases to trimming and J lost 4 bases, with 12 bases between them. CDR3 DNA: TGTGCCAGCAGTCCGGGGCTGCCGGGAAACACCATATATTTT. Translation gives CASSPGLPGNTIYF.

The rearrangement links TRBV4-2 to TRBJ2-7; 7 bases agree with TRBD2. The CDR3 runs to 14 residues. Unmatched junction bases numbered 5, after V lost 4 bases and J lost 2 bases. Germline lookup yields CDR1 LGHNA and CDR2 YNFKEQ. CDR3 residues: CASSRERGPYEQYF. The CDR3 DNA reads as TGTGCCAGCAGCCGGGAGCGGGGACCCTACGAGCAGTACTTC.

J is TRBJ2-7 and V is TRBV28, with 9 bases fitting TRBD1. The CDR3 is made up of 15 amino acids. Trimming cost V 6 bases and J 3 bases; bases outside gene matches: 9. Germline V gene lookup returns CDR1 MDHEN and CDR2 SYDVKM. The DNA for the CDR3 is TGTGCCAGCAGCGATCCCGGGACAGGGCGCTACGAGCAGTACTTC. It yields the protein CASSDPGTGRYEQYF.

The chain is built from TRBV19 and TRBJ1-1; D gene uncertain. V was pared by 5 bases and J by 0 bases, with 10 bases between. The CDR3 spans 14 residues. The germline V gene encodes CDR1 LNHDA and CDR2 SQIVND (reference sequence). The CDR3 protein is CASSVFGVNTEAFF. The CDR3 bases are TGTGCCAGTAGTGTCTTCGGGGTGAACACTGAAGCTTTCTTT.

V and J are TRBV5-6 and TRBJ2-7, with 14 nucleotides matching TRBD2. This CDR3 comprises 19 residues. Losses at the gene ends were 4 bases for V and 7 bases for J; bases not matched to a gene: 19. Germline values: CDR1 SGHDT, CDR2 YYEEEE. CDR3 protein: CASSPSGLAGGALFLEQYF. Here the CDR3 DNA reads TGTGCCAGCAGCCCCAGCGGACTAGCGGGAGGTGCCCTTTTCTTGGAGCAGTACTTC.

This clone appeared a single time. The chain uses TRBV18 and TRBJ2-1, with 10 nucleotides matching TRBD2. The CDR3 loop spans 18 amino acids. V shed 3 bases and J 7 bases; nucleotides not matched to a gene: 15. Germline CDR1 reads KGHSH; CDR2 reads LQKENI. The CDR3 loop is CASSPGSGGASGSNEQFF. The CDR3 nucleotides read TGTGCCAGCTCACCGGGCTCCGGGGGGGCTAGCGGGAGTAATGAGCAGTTCTTC.

The rearrangement joins TRBV27 to TRBJ1-2, with 7 bases fitting TRBD1. The CDR3 has 15 amino acids. Germline CDR1 reads MNHEY; CDR2 reads SMNVEV (reference sequence). V trimming: 4 bases; J trimming: 0 bases; junction bases outside the gene matches: 5. The CDR3 is CASSSYRGTNYGYTF. In DNA, the CDR3 is TGTGCCAGCAGTTCCTACAGGGGCACTAACTATGGCTACACCTTC.